This T cell receptor (beta chain) was retrieved from a study of blood T cell repertoires in COVID-19. Trimming pared 0 bases from V and 2 bases from J, leaving 9 bases between. The CDR3 has 15 amino acids. Looked up from germline, CDR1 is WNHNN and CDR2 is SYGVQD (reference sequence). Only in-frame clones appear in the TCRdb table, and some are missing; sequencing was by immunoSEQ multiplex PCR. The sample lists some 80,000 clones, roughly 85% occurring once. This sequence was found in a woman between 65 and 79 years old with acute or convalescent COVID-19. The sample consisted of peripheral blood. This chain uses TRBV10-1 with TRBJ2-3, with D possibly TRBD1 on 6 matching bases. Here the CDR3 reads CASSESTGYTDTQYF. In DNA form, the CDR3 reads TGCGCCAGCAGTGAGTCGACAGGCTACACAGATACGCAGTATTTT.